Shown below are 9 T cell receptor beta chains from a single sample sequenced in a study of blood T cell repertoires in COVID-19. The data were produced by immunoSEQ multiplex PCR, yet TCRdb's version contains in-frame clones alone and is incomplete. Found here are about 80,000 clones, approximately 82% of them singletons; the top ten hold 9%. Sequenced: peripheral blood. The receptors originated from a human donor in a cohort sampled during active COVID-19.

The rearrangement joins TRBV28 to TRBJ1-1; no firm D call. V was clipped by 5 bases and J by 4 bases, with 11 bases between them. The germline V gene encodes CDR1 MDHEN and CDR2 SYDVKM. The CDR3 is 13 amino acids. The CDR3 is CASSGAFRTEAFF. As DNA, the CDR3 is TGTGCCAGCAGTGGAGCCTTTCGCACTGAAGCTTTCTTT.

This clone was seen more than once but under ten times. V gene TRBV5-1 combines with J gene TRBJ2-1, with TRBD2 matching over 8 bases. This CDR3 is built from 15 residues. Per germline, CDR1 SGHRS and CDR2 YFSETQ. Trimming at V came to 4 bases and at J to 7 bases, leaving 10 bases not matched to a gene. The CDR3 protein is CASSPPGLVGNEQFF. CDR3 sequence (DNA): TGCGCCAGCAGCCCACCGGGACTAGTAGGAAATGAGCAGTTCTTC.

This clone was detected only once. The chain joins TRBV11-2 to TRBJ2-5; 9 nucleotides match TRBD2. The length of the CDR3 is 15 residues. The germline V gene encodes CDR1 SGHAT and CDR2 FQNNGV. V dropped 3 bases and J dropped 3; count of bases not matched to a gene: 5. CDR3 residues: CASSLGLAQKETQYF. The CDR3 DNA sequence: TGTGCCAGCAGCTTGGGACTAGCCCAGAAAGAGACCCAGTACTTC.

The V gene is TRBV28, the J gene TRBJ2-7; D is perhaps TRBD1 (5 bases). CDR1 and CDR2 from the germline V gene are MDHEN and SYDVKM. The CDR3 is 15 residues long. V lost 5 bases and J 0 bases, leaving 14 bases between the germline ends. The CDR3 nucleotides are TGTGCCAGCAGTCTCAGGGCTATATTCTCCTACGAGCAGTACTTC. Encoded protein: CASSLRAIFSYEQYF.

V gene TRBV6-5 combines with J gene TRBJ1-1; 10 positions agree with TRBD1. The CDR3 spans 15 residues. Unmatched junction bases numbered 11, after V lost 9 bases and J lost 4 bases. Germline-derived CDR1 and CDR2 are MNHEY and SVGAGI. The CDR3 loop is CASLRDRGPITEAFF. The CDR3 bases are TGTGCCAGTCTCCGGGACAGGGGCCCGATCACTGAAGCTTTCTTT.

The V and J genes are TRBV30 and TRBJ1-1; D is unresolved. The V gene lost 0 bases and the J gene lost 10 bases, with 15 bases spanning the gap. The CDR3 length is 13 residues. Germline V lookup: CDR1 GTSNPN, CDR2 SVGIG (reference sequence). CDR3 sequence (DNA): TGTGCCTGGAGTGTACCGGGCGGGGTGGGAGCTTTCTTT. As protein: CAWSVPGGVGAFF. The full variable domain, with the rest looked up from reference TRBV30 and TRBJ1-1, is SQTIHQWPATLVQPVGSPLSLECTVEGTSNPNLYWYRQAAGRGLQLLFYSVGIGQISSEVPQNLSASRPQDRQFILSSKKLLLSDSGFYLCAWSVPGGVGAFFGQGTRLTVV.

The V call is TRBV19, the J call TRBJ2-7; TRBD2 aligns across 7 bases. The CDR3 consists of 15 residues. J gave up 1 base and V 4 bases, and 7 bases lay outside the gene matches. Per the germline V gene, CDR1 is LNHDA and CDR2 is SQIVND (reference sequence). For the CDR3, the DNA is TGTGCCAGTAGTAGTTATCTGGGGGGGTCCTACGAGCAGTACTTC. It codes for CASSSYLGGSYEQYF.

The table lists this clone with a few counts. The chain employs TRBV6-1 and TRBJ1-6, with a possible D match to TRBD1 (5 bases). CDR3 length: 14 amino acids. The germline V gene encodes CDR1 MNHNS and CDR2 SASEGT. The V gene lost 3 bases and the J gene lost 7 bases, with 10 bases spanning the gap. CDR3 sequence (DNA): TGTGCCAGCAGTGACAGGGAAAGCAATTCACCCCTCCACTTT. This gives the protein CASSDRESNSPLHF.

With respect to this clone: Mismatch with germline at one junction end may stem from a read error. This chain connects TRBV19 to TRBJ1-6, with D maybe TRBD1 (6 bases). The CDR3 sequence is 11 residues long. Germline CDR1 and CDR2: LNHDA and SQIVND (reference sequence). DNA for the CDR3: TGTGCCAGTAGTACTTCCGGGACAAAGTACTTT. This translates into CASSTSGTKYF.